This T cell receptor beta chain originates from a study of shared clonotypes between healthy human individuals (dated by TCRdb to about 2020). Some background on the complete study: A couple of women and a few men aged 18 to 49 years were included in the cohort. Per donor, three plates each were used for CD4 naive and CD4 memory, two for CD8 naive, and one for CD8 memory. The study deeply sequenced blood TCR repertoires of five healthy adults to estimate repertoire size and the extent of clonotype sharing between individuals. Libraries were prepared and TCR repertoires were sequenced by different laboratories using diverse techniques, in order to increase sequencing depth and limit assay-specific biases. Each donor's leukapheresis produced roughly between roughly 0.9 and 8.9 billion PBMCs. The research as a whole found: Incomplete sequencing was indicated by rarefaction of sorted-subset datasets, despite the large sequencing depth. Across a few donors, approximately 5% of naive CD4, 3% to 4% of naive CD8, under 2.5% of memory CD4, and over 0.35% of memory CD8 clonotypes were shared. Compared with non-shared clonotypes, the clonotypes found in all four sorted-subset donors had higher generation probabilities. Larger estimated clonotype richness was generally found for naive subsets than for memory subsets. Because the study included a small number of donors, the genetic and exposure-history diversity represented was limited. Pairwise subsampling led to the expectation that sequencing depth would affect the degree of clonotype sharing among donors. Sampling was restricted to blood, and TCR repertoires in tissue are likely to differ from TCR repertoires in blood.

The sample holds a few counts of this clone. It lacks a known antigen. Per-nucleotide qualities are absent, and no much larger clonotype sits a single base away. For CDR1 and CDR2, the germline V gene lists MNHNS and SASEGT. The CDR3 has 13 amino acids, counting the end cysteine and phenylalanine. The kept DNA is CDR3 alone, 39 bases in frame from the first base. The V and J ends are trimmed by 6 bases and 5 bases, leaving 12 bases between them. TCR CDR3 regions were amplified from genomic DNA by multiplex PCR using the deep immunoSEQ assay. Extracted genomic DNA from each cell subset was spread evenly across all wells of several immunoSEQ 96-well plates, with each plate serving as a replicate. For sorted subsets, around 0.2 ug genomic DNA, equal to approximately 30,000 T cell genomes, was loaded into each replicate PCR. Purified libraries were measured with a Qubit 3.0 fluorometer, size-checked on a Bioanalyzer 2100, and measured again with the KAPA Library Quantification kit. A separate single-read 150-cycle Illumina NextSeq 550 flow cell was used to sequence each immunoSEQ 96-well plate. The original methods were these. Because the immunoSEQ output held only junctional sequences and lacked quality scores, the filtering could not match the filtering applied to full-length reads. To assign V/J genes and CDR3, sequences were annotated using PyIR, a Python wrapper for IgBLAST v1.9, with IMGT germline references. Any read was removed if the V/J assignment was weak (E-value above 1e-6), the CDR3 was missing, or the read contained stop codons, out-of-frame junctions, or ambiguous translated residues. V3J clonotypes were defined by identical inferred V gene, J gene, and CDR3 amino acid sequence. The percentage overlap between two repertoires was calculated by dividing the number of shared unique clonotypes by the size of the smaller repertoire. RTK rarefaction, the Chao1 estimator, and Recon v2.1 estimates of unobserved clonotypes were used to assess repertoire richness. Generation probabilities for all TCRbeta clonotypes obtained by the gDNA method from a few donors were computed using OLGA. As stored in TCRdb, this immuneACCESS dataset retains in-frame rearrangements with V and J assigned. A fraction of the clones does not appear; measured against another copy, unresolved V genes explain less than half of the discrepancy, and the remainder lacks a known reason. The D gene and trimming were derived from the DNA, and the V and J assignments and clone size from that table. This sample comprises 950,000 to 1,300,000 clones, approximately 70% of them detected only once. The top ten clones comprise about 1.5% of the sample.

Donors were healthy HIV-negative adults with no recently reported acute infections or vaccinations. All donors were Caucasian adults living in Nashville, Tennessee, USA. CD4+ T cells were enriched by magnetic negative selection; naive cells were then positively selected on CD45RA, and the negative fraction formed the memory subset. Blood was obtained by leukapheresis, after which PBMCs were separated by Ficoll-Histopaque density gradient centrifugation and cryopreserved in liquid nitrogen vapor phase. Purity and quantity of every magnetically sorted T cell population were checked by analytical flow cytometry. Genomic DNA was isolated from each sorted fraction and quantified by UV absorbance on a Nanodrop 2000c.

Sequences were obtained from memory CD4+ T cells sorted from blood. The sample's cell subset or site, from its label and the paper: CD45RA-negative fraction. The chain employs TRBV6-1 and TRBJ2-3, with the D call perhaps TRBD1 or TRBD2, each one matching 6 bases. The sequence derives from a man aged 18 to 30 in good health. This receptor carries the CDR3 CASSRKGGDTQYF. The bases are TGTGCCAGCAGCAGGAAGGGGGGAGATACGCAGTATTTT.